Below, 27 T cell receptor beta chains from the same sample are listed, as sequenced in a study of shared clonotypes between healthy human individuals. Clones were read by immunoSEQ multiplex PCR, and TCRdb kept only the in-frame ones, dropping some. The sample records a few million clones, 85% to 95% being singletons. Input material: naive CD4+ T cells from PBMCs. Subset reported: CD45RA+ positively selected. These receptors were taken from a man aged 18-30 years in good health. Some clones in this sample may be carry-over from other donors' samples.

The rearrangement uses TRBV18 and TRBJ1-2; the match to TRBD1 covers 8 bases. With V trimmed by 3 bases and J by 6 bases, 9 bases remained unmatched. The CDR3 has 15 amino acids. The germline V gene has CDR1 KGHSH and CDR2 LQKENI. CDR3 region: CASSPSAGGGHGYTF. CDR3 nucleotides: TGTGCCAGCTCACCTTCCGCAGGGGGCGGGCATGGCTACACCTTC.

This chain links TRBV13 with TRBJ2-7, with 7 bases matching TRBD2. Germline loops: CDR1 PRHDT, CDR2 FYEKMQ (reference sequence). The CDR3 totals 14 residues. Trimming cost V 3 bases and J 3 bases; bases outside gene matches: 5. The chain's CDR3 is CASSFAGVRYEQYF. CDR3 sequence (DNA): TGTGCCAGCAGCTTTGCGGGAGTACGCTACGAGCAGTACTTC. The variable domain in full, completed from reference TRBV13 and TRBJ2-7, reads AAGVIQSPRHLIKEKRETATLKCYPIPRHDTVYWYQQGPGQDPQFLISFYEKMQSDKGSIPDRFSAQQFSDYHSELNMSSLELGDSALYFCASSFAGVRYEQYFGPGTRLTVT.

This chain connects TRBV5-1 to TRBJ2-5; no clear D gene. V shed 4 bases and J shed 5 bases, with 12 bases lying between them. The CDR3 length is 13 residues. CDR1 is SGHRS, CDR2 YFSETQ, per germline. The CDR3: CASSKLVGETQYF. DNA of the CDR3: TGCGCCAGCAGCAAGTTGGTAGGGGAGACCCAGTACTTC.

The J gene is TRBJ1-1, the V gene TRBV29-1; perhaps TRBD1 as D (5 bases). Germline V gene lookup returns CDR1 SQVTM and CDR2 ANQGSEA. Trimming shortened V by 5 bases and J by 3 bases, and 13 bases separated the two germline ends. The CDR3 is made up of 13 amino acids. CDR3 nucleotides: TGCAGCGTTTACTGGGGCGCCTACACTGAAGCTTTCTTT. Its protein product is CSVYWGAYTEAFF.

The chain employs TRBV7-2 and TRBJ2-7; 9 bases match TRBD2. Germline V gives CDR1 SGHTA, CDR2 FQGNSA. The CDR3 covers 16 residues. J gave up 2 bases and V 5 bases, and 10 bases lay outside the gene matches. CDR3 sequence reads: CASSVSGRLSPYEQYF. The CDR3 DNA follows: TGTGCCAGCAGCGTAAGCGGGAGGCTTAGCCCCTACGAGCAGTACTTC.

The rearrangement links TRBV6-1 to TRBJ2-7; 7 nucleotides line up with TRBD1. CDR1 is MNHNS, CDR2 SASEGT, per germline. The length of the CDR3 is 14 residues. The trim removed 5 bases at V and 6 bases at J, leaving 10 bases unmatched. This chain's CDR3 is CASSYGRQGSEQYF. For the CDR3, the DNA is TGTGCCAGCAGTTATGGCCGACAGGGCTCCGAGCAGTACTTC.

This clone was seen only a few times. J is TRBJ1-2 and V is TRBV28, with a possible D match to TRBD1 (5 bases). Germline CDR1 MDHEN, CDR2 SYDVKM. CDR3 size: 14 residues. Here the CDR3 DNA reads TGTGAAACCATCCCTCGGGACCGAGGATATGGCTACACCTTC. Its translation is CETIPRDRGYGYTF.

The chain has TRBV9 and TRBJ2-7; the D gene is possibly TRBD1 (5 bases). Per the germline V gene, CDR1 is SGDLS and CDR2 is YYNGEE. Trimming shortened V by 1 base and J by 11 bases, and 19 bases separated the two germline ends. CDR3 length: 14 amino acids. Written as DNA, the CDR3 is TGTGCCAGCAGCGTACAGGGAAATTGGAGTCCAAAGTACTTC. It specifies CASSVQGNWSPKYF. The entire variable domain, with the rest obtained from reference TRBV9 and TRBJ2-7, is as follows: DSGVTQTPKHLITATGQRVTLRCSPRSGDLSVYWYQQSLDQGLQFLIQYYNGEERAKGNILERFSAQQFPDLHSELNLSSLELGDSALYFCASSVQGNWSPKYFGPGTRLTVT.

This clone came up once. Within the sample, other DNA sequences also encode this same CDR3. The V gene is TRBV28, the J gene TRBJ2-5; 13 nucleotides match TRBD2. V lost 5 bases to trimming and J lost 5 bases; unmatched junction nucleotides: 5. This CDR3 spans 15 amino acids. Germline assignment: CDR1 MDHEN and CDR2 SYDVKM. This CDR3 is CASSPGLAGVETQYF. The CDR3 DNA reads TGTGCCAGCAGTCCAGGACTAGCGGGAGTTGAGACCCAGTACTTC. The full variable domain, with the rest looked up from reference TRBV28 and TRBJ2-5, is DVKVTQSSRYLVKRTGEKVFLECVQDMDHENMFWYRQDPGLGLRLIYFSYDVKMKEKGDIPEGYSVSREKKERFSLILESASTNQTSMYLCASSPGLAGVETQYFGPGTRLLVL.

The chain links TRBV4-2 to TRBJ2-1; no definite D call. Germline values: CDR1 LGHNA, CDR2 YNFKEQ. This CDR3 region has 17 residues. The V end lost 0 bases, the J end lost 0 bases, and 12 bases lay between the germline ends. This CDR3 reads CASSQETILSSYNEQFF. CDR3 in DNA: TGTGCCAGCAGCCAAGAAACCATCCTGAGCTCCTACAATGAGCAGTTCTTC.

This rearrangement joins TRBV6-6 to TRBJ2-1, with a tentative D call TRBD2 (5 bases). CDR1 and CDR2 (germline): MNHNY, SVGAGI (reference sequence). V was cut by 1 base and J by 0 bases, with 10 bases left in between. The CDR3 runs 16 residues. In DNA, the CDR3 is TGTGCCAGCAGTTACTTGGACTCTAGCTCCTACAATGAGCAGTTCTTC. Its protein is CASSYLDSSSYNEQFF.

The rearrangement uses TRBV5-1 and TRBJ2-3; 10 bases line up with TRBD2. The CDR3 sequence is 16 residues long. Germline-derived CDR1 and CDR2 are SGHRS and YFSETQ. V lost 4 bases, J lost 2 bases, and 7 bases stayed unmatched. CDR3: CASSLGLAEFTDTQYF. CDR3 DNA sequence: TGCGCCAGCAGCCTCGGACTAGCGGAGTTCACAGATACGCAGTATTTT.

The chain employs TRBV19 and TRBJ1-5; D ambiguous. From germline, CDR1 is LNHDA and CDR2 SQIVND (reference sequence). V gave up 7 bases and J gave up 7 bases, with 17 bases separating them. This CDR3 is 14 amino acids long. CDR3 amino acids: CASILSFSGQPQHF. In DNA, the CDR3 is TGTGCCAGTATTCTGTCTTTTTCGGGACAGCCCCAGCATTTT.

About this clone itself: Other DNA sequences within the sample encode an identical CDR3. The chain uses TRBV28 and TRBJ1-5; no firm D call. Trimming cost V 6 bases and J 3 bases, with 3 bases left between them. The CDR3 sequence is 11 residues long. The germline CDR1 and CDR2 sequences are MDHEN and SYDVKM. The chain's CDR3 is CASSDNQPQHF. DNA for the CDR3: TGTGCCAGCAGCGACAATCAGCCCCAGCATTTT.

Turning to this clone: This sample also contains other DNA sequences that code for the same CDR3. The chain couples TRBV28 to TRBJ1-2, with a tentative D call TRBD1 (5 bases). CDR3 size: 14 residues. With 6 bases removed from V and 4 bases from J, the gap between germline ends came to 15 bases. Germline assignment: CDR1 MDHEN and CDR2 SYDVKM. The CDR3: CASSLGGLGYGYTF. CDR3 DNA: TGTGCCAGCAGCCTTGGGGGTTTGGGCTATGGCTACACCTTC.

The chain couples TRBV7-9 to TRBJ2-2; 11 bases match TRBD2. This CDR3 contains 16 residues. Germline-derived CDR1 and CDR2 are SEHNR and FQNEAQ (reference sequence). The V segment lost 5 bases and the J segment 7 bases; nucleotides outside the gene matches: 9. The CDR3 region is CASSTDGLAGFGELFF. CDR3 DNA sequence: TGTGCCAGCAGCACCGACGGACTAGCGGGCTTCGGGGAGCTGTTTTTT.

The chain links TRBV12-5 to TRBJ2-3; TRBD2 is a possible D gene (6 bases). Germline V gene sequence: CDR1 LGHNT, CDR2 FRNRAP. Trimming took off 6 bases at V and 8 bases at J, with 18 bases between the two ends. This CDR3 is 14 amino acids long. The CDR3 DNA is TGTGCTAGTGGCGCGGACTTATTCGGGGGTACGCAGTATTTT. It specifies CASGADLFGGTQYF.

V gene TRBV7-3 combines with J gene TRBJ1-1; D remains ambiguous. The CDR3 has 14 residues. Germline values: CDR1 SGHTA, CDR2 FQGTGA. V was pared by 5 bases and J by 1 base, with 11 bases between. The CDR3 DNA reads as TGTGCCAGCAGCCCGAGGGCAGGGAACACTGAAGCTTTCTTT. Residues: CASSPRAGNTEAFF.

This sequence joins TRBV30 and TRBJ2-3; unclear D gene. The V end was cut by 4 bases, the J end by 4 bases, with 24 bases between. There are 17 residues in the CDR3. From germline, CDR1 is GTSNPN and CDR2 SVGIG (reference sequence). Here the CDR3 DNA reads TGTGCCTGGACCCTCGGCCAAATCTCCTCCCGCCCAGATACGCAGTATTTT. It is translated as CAWTLGQISSRPDTQYF.

Note on this clone: Additional DNA sequences in this sample encode the identical CDR3. The V gene is TRBV18, the J gene TRBJ1-3, with D possibly TRBD1 on 5 matching bases. Germline V gives CDR1 KGHSH, CDR2 LQKENI. The V end lost 6 bases, the J end lost 4 bases, and 13 bases lay between the germline ends. The CDR3 runs 14 residues. CDR3 coding DNA: TGTGCCAGCTCCCCAGGGCAAGCCGGAAACACCATATATTTT. Amino acid sequence: CASSPGQAGNTIYF.

This chain connects TRBV7-9 to TRBJ2-7; 7 bases agree with TRBD2. V trimming: 10 bases; J trimming: 7 bases; junction bases outside the gene matches: 10. CDR1 is SEHNR and CDR2 is FQNEAQ in the germline V gene (reference sequence). The CDR3 spans 12 residues. The DNA for the CDR3 is TGTGCCATCCGCTCTCCGGGGGGTGAGCAGTACTTC. It encodes CAIRSPGGEQYF.

J is TRBJ2-7 and V is TRBV11-2; D is uncertain. Germline values: CDR1 SGHAT, CDR2 FQNNGV. The CDR3 loop spans 14 amino acids. V was shortened by 5 bases and J by 6 bases, with 17 bases between the two germline ends. CDR3 DNA sequence: TGTGCCAGCAGCACCCGGACCGACTTTGGCGAGCAGTACTTC. Protein sequence: CASSTRTDFGEQYF.

This chain joins TRBV6-1 and TRBJ2-3, with 7 bases matching TRBD2. Trimming removed 2 bases from V and 0 bases from J; junction bases left unmatched: 5. CDR1 MNHNS and CDR2 SASEGT come from the germline V gene. There are 16 residues in the CDR3. The CDR3 coding sequence is TGTGCCAGCAGTGAAAGATGGGGGGGGAGCACAGATACGCAGTATTTT. It is translated as CASSERWGGSTDTQYF.

The genes are TRBV11-2 and TRBJ1-2; 7 positions agree with TRBD1. The CDR3 is made up of 14 amino acids. After removal of 3 bases from V and 3 bases from J, the junction contained 4 bases not matched to a gene. CDR1 is SGHAT, CDR2 FQNNGV, per germline. CDR3 nucleotide sequence: TGTGCCAGCAGCTTGGGGACAGTCGACTATGGCTACACCTTC. It is translated as CASSLGTVDYGYTF.

The V call is TRBV9, the J call TRBJ1-2; D gene unclear. The CDR3 covers 14 residues. The germline V and J ends were trimmed by 0 bases and 4 bases, with 10 bases remaining between them. Germline V CDR1 and CDR2: SGDLS, YYNGEE. The chain's CDR3 is CASSVEGQIYGYTF. CDR3 coding DNA: TGTGCCAGCAGCGTAGAAGGGCAGATCTATGGCTACACCTTC.

This chain uses TRBV9 with TRBJ2-7, with 9 bases that match TRBD1. The CDR3 totals 13 residues. CDR1 is SGDLS, CDR2 YYNGEE, per germline. After removal of 0 bases from V and 5 bases from J, the junction contained 0 bases not matched to a gene. Written as DNA, the CDR3 is TGTGCCAGCAGCGTAGGGACAGGGGACGAGCAGTACTTC. Encoded protein: CASSVGTGDEQYF.

V and J are TRBV5-1 and TRBJ2-3; 9 bases match TRBD1. This CDR3 has 15 residues. J lost 2 bases, V lost 6 bases, and 7 bases had no gene match. The germline gives CDR1 SGHRS, CDR2 YFSETQ. The DNA of the CDR3 is TGCGCCAGCAATGAAGGACAGGGGAACACAGATACGCAGTATTTT. Its translation: CASNEGQGNTDTQYF.